The 3 T cell receptor beta chains below were found in one sample sequenced in a study of T cells in localized non-small cell lung cancer. Data came from immunoSEQ multiplex PCR; TCRdb stores just in-frame clones and leaves some out. In the table there are approximately 80,000 clones, 80% of which are singletons. The sequencing used peripheral blood, collected before any cancer treatment. The receptors derive from a female donor aged 60 or older with stage I lung adenocarcinoma.

The chain is built from TRBV7-2 and TRBJ2-3; perhaps TRBD1 as D (5 bases). Trimming cost V 1 base and J 1 base, with 12 bases left between them. The CDR3 runs to 16 residues. The V gene's germline CDR1 is SGHTA and CDR2 FQGNSA. Here the CDR3 reads CASSLGQSIGTDTQYF. CDR3 sequence (DNA): TGTGCCAGCAGCTTAGGACAGTCCATTGGCACAGATACGCAGTATTTT.

This chain connects TRBV4-3 to TRBJ1-2; 9 nucleotides align to TRBD1. Germline assignment: CDR1 LGHNA and CDR2 YSLEER. After removal of 5 bases from V and 4 bases from J, the junction contained 8 bases not matched to a gene. The CDR3 has 15 amino acids. CDR3 in DNA: TGCGCCAGCAGCTCAACTCCGACAGGGGGCTATGGCTACACCTTC. Translated, it gives CASSSTPTGGYGYTF.

This chain connects TRBV27 to TRBJ2-3, with TRBD2 matching 14 bases. Germline V CDR1 and CDR2: MNHEY, SMNVEV (reference sequence). The CDR3 has 17 amino acids. After removal of 5 bases from V and 5 bases from J, the junction contained 9 bases not matched to a gene. The CDR3 region has the DNA TGTGCCAGCAGTCCGGAGGGACTAGCGGGAGTGGTAGATACGCAGTATTTT. It encodes CASSPEGLAGVVDTQYF.